The following is a T cell receptor (beta chain) sequence with its context. Germline CDR1 MNHEY, CDR2 SVGAGI. Trimming removed 5 bases from V and 4 bases from J; junction bases left unmatched: 4. This CDR3 has 13 amino acids. These data belong to a study of T cell changes during pregnancy in multiple sclerosis. Repertoires were generated with immunoSEQ multiplex PCR, while TCRdb's copy carries only in-frame clones and drops some. The data show tens of thousands of clones, about 92% seen once. The rearrangement joins TRBV6-5 to TRBJ1-2, with TRBD1 identical over 7 bases. Sequenced material: peripheral blood, taken in the third trimester of pregnancy. The source of this sequence is a female donor with multiple sclerosis, enrolled in a pregnancy study. The CDR3 sequence: CASSQQGPYGYTF. CDR3 bases: TGTGCCAGCAGTCAACAGGGGCCCTATGGCTACACCTTC.